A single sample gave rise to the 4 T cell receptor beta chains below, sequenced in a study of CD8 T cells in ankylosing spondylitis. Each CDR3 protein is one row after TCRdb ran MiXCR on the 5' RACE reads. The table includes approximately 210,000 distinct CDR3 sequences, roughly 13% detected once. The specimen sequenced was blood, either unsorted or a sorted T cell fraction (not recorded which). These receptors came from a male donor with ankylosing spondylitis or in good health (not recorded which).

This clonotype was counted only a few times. The CDR3 nucleotides read TGTGCCACCTCAGGGGAAGAGGGCTCCTACGAGCAGTACTTC. Amino acid sequence: CATSGEEGSYEQYF. The chain recombines TRBV28 with TRBJ2-7, with D perhaps matching TRBD1 (6 bases). The CDR3 is 14 residues long. CDR1 and CDR2 from the germline V gene are MDHEN and SYDVKM. V dropped 10 bases and J dropped 0 bases, with 16 bases sitting between them.

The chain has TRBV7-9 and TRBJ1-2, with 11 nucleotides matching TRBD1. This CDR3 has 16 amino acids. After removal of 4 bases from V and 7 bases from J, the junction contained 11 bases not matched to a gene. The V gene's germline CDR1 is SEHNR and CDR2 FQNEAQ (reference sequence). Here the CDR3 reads CASSSEGDRGAGGYTF. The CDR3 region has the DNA TGTGCCAGCAGCTCCGAAGGGGACAGGGGGGCCGGTGGCTACACCTTC.

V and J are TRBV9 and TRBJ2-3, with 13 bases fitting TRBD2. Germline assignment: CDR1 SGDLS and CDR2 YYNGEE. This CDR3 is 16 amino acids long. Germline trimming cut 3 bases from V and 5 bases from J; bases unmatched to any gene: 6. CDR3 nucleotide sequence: TGTGCCAGCAGCGGGGGACTAGCGGGGAGGGGAGATACGCAGTATTTT. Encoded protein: CASSGGLAGRGDTQYF.

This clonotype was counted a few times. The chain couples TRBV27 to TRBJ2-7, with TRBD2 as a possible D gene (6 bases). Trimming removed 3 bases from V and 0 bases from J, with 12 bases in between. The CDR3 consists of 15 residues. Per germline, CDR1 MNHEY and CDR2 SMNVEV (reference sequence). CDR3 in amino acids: CASSFTSHSSYEQYF. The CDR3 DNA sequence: TGTGCCAGCAGTTTCACTAGCCACAGCTCCTACGAGCAGTACTTC.